A selection of T cell receptor beta chains follows, all from one sample in a study of CD8 T cells in Susac syndrome. TCRdb itself ran the immunoSEQ multiplex PCR reads through MiXCR, one entry per CDR3 protein. The sample contains about 150,000 distinct CDR3 sequences, almost 96% of which appear only once. Sequencing input: CD4+ T cells from PBMCs. The receptors come from a human donor with Susac syndrome. Both conserved end residues are part of each CDR3. A D gene is named only where the DNA matches it firmly. The size field is filled for only some rows; it gives once, few, many or a size class.

clone_size: NA
v_call: TRBV6-6
j_call: TRBJ1-1
d_call: NA
cdr3_aa: CASSPPRQATEAFF
cdr3_nt: TGTGCCAGCAGCCCCCCAAGACAGGCCACTGAAGCTTTCTTT

clone_size: NA
v_call: TRBV15
j_call: TRBJ2-1
d_call: NA
cdr3_aa: CATSSESHASEQFF
cdr3_nt: TGTGCCACCAGCAGTGAGTCGCATGCTAGTGAGCAGTTCTTC

clone_size: NA
v_call: TRBV23-1
j_call: TRBJ1-5
d_call: TRBD1
cdr3_aa: CASSPRYRGYNQPQHF
cdr3_nt: TGCGCCAGCAGCCCCCGGTACAGGGGCTACAATCAGCCCCAGCATTTT

clone_size: NA
v_call: TRBV15
j_call: TRBJ2-5
d_call: TRBD2
cdr3_aa: CATSRTSGSDQYF
cdr3_nt: TGTGCCACCAGCAGAACTAGCGGGAGCGACCAGTACTTC

clone_size: NA
v_call: TRBV20-1
j_call: TRBJ2-3
d_call: TRBD2
cdr3_aa: CSAPFGLAGGTDTQYF
cdr3_nt: TGCAGTGCTCCTTTCGGACTAGCGGGGGGCACAGATACGCAGTATTTT

clone_size: NA
v_call: TRBV3-1
j_call: TRBJ2-3
d_call: NA
cdr3_aa: CASSGVSDTQYF
cdr3_nt: TGTGCCAGCAGCGGTGTATCAGATACGCAGTATTTT

clone_size: NA
v_call: TRBV25-1
j_call: TRBJ2-3
d_call: NA
cdr3_aa: CASSERRKWPYTDTQYF
cdr3_nt: TGTGCCAGCAGTGAAAGGAGGAAGTGGCCCTACACAGATACGCAGTATTTT

clone_size: NA
v_call: TRBV15
j_call: TRBJ2-7
d_call: NA
cdr3_aa: CATSDGRIHRGERDLYEQYF
cdr3_nt: TGTGCCACCAGCGATGGGAGGATCCATAGGGGGGAGAGGGACTTATACGAGCAGTACTTC

clone_size: NA
v_call: TRBV20-1
j_call: TRBJ2-7
d_call: NA
cdr3_aa: CSAGESTYEQYF
cdr3_nt: TGCAGTGCCGGGGAGTCAACCTACGAGCAGTACTTC

clone_size: NA
v_call: TRBV29-1
j_call: TRBJ2-3
d_call: NA
cdr3_aa: CSVEKGRTDTQYF
cdr3_nt: TGCAGCGTTGAGAAGGGACGGACAGATACGCAGTATTTT

clone_size: NA
v_call: TRBV14
j_call: TRBJ2-1
d_call: NA
cdr3_aa: CASSQNMRDKQFF
cdr3_nt: TGTGCCAGCAGCCAAAATATGCGGGACAAGCAGTTCTTC

clone_size: NA
v_call: TRBV29-1
j_call: TRBJ2-5
d_call: NA
cdr3_aa: CSVEVKGRRETQYF
cdr3_nt: TGCAGCGTTGAAGTCAAAGGGAGGAGAGAGACCCAGTACTTC

clone_size: NA
v_call: TRBV12-3/TRBV12-4
j_call: TRBJ1-5
d_call: NA
cdr3_aa: CASSLQRYQPQHF
cdr3_nt: TGTGCCAGCAGTCTGCAACGGTATCAGCCCCAGCATTTT

clone_size: NA
v_call: TRBV7-9
j_call: TRBJ2-2
d_call: NA
cdr3_aa: CASSLARSLVTGELFF
cdr3_nt: TGTGCCAGCAGCTTAGCTAGATCTCTCGTCACCGGGGAGCTGTTTTTT

clone_size: NA
v_call: TRBV11-2
j_call: TRBJ2-7
d_call: NA
cdr3_aa: CASSSSLPGAPYEQYF
cdr3_nt: TGTGCCAGCAGCTCCTCCCTACCGGGGGCGCCTTACGAGCAGTACTTC

clone_size: NA
v_call: TRBV2
j_call: TRBJ1-2
d_call: NA
cdr3_aa: CASSETGNYGYTF
cdr3_nt: TGTGCCAGCAGTGAAACAGGTAACTATGGCTACACCTTC

clone_size: NA
v_call: TRBV29-1
j_call: TRBJ2-6
d_call: TRBD2
cdr3_aa: CSAGEGGANVLTF
cdr3_nt: TGCAGCGCGGGGGAGGGAGGGGCCAACGTCCTGACTTTC

clone_size: NA
v_call: TRBV20-1
j_call: TRBJ1-4
d_call: NA
cdr3_aa: CSASDGSTNEKLFF
cdr3_nt: TGCAGTGCTTCCGACGGCTCAACTAATGAAAAACTGTTTTTT

clone_size: NA
v_call: TRBV20-1
j_call: TRBJ2-1
d_call: TRBD1
cdr3_aa: CSAPGQGNGEQFF
cdr3_nt: TGCAGTGCGCCGGGACAGGGAAATGGTGAGCAGTTCTTC

clone_size: once
v_call: TRBV7-7
j_call: TRBJ2-2
d_call: NA
cdr3_aa: CASSPGGFGTNTGELFF
cdr3_nt: TGTGCCAGCAGCCCTGGGGGGTTTGGTACTAACACCGGGGAGCTGTTTTTT

clone_size: NA
v_call: TRBV12-3/TRBV12-4
j_call: TRBJ2-1
d_call: NA
cdr3_aa: CASSYGRLGRDEQFF
cdr3_nt: TGTGCCAGCAGTTACGGGCGGCTAGGGCGCGATGAGCAGTTCTTC

clone_size: once
v_call: TRBV4-1
j_call: TRBJ2-7
d_call: NA
cdr3_aa: CASSQVVGEVKYF
cdr3_nt: TGCGCCAGCAGCCAAGTAGTTGGGGAAGTGAAGTACTTC

clone_size: NA
v_call: TRBV19
j_call: TRBJ2-1
d_call: TRBD2
cdr3_aa: CASSMTSGLYNEQFF
cdr3_nt: TGTGCCAGTAGTATGACTAGCGGGCTCTACAATGAGCAGTTCTTC

clone_size: NA
v_call: TRBV14
j_call: TRBJ2-7
d_call: NA
cdr3_aa: CASSRIPYEQYF
cdr3_nt: TGTGCCAGCAGCAGAATCCCGTACGAGCAGTACTTC

clone_size: NA
v_call: TRBV6-6
j_call: TRBJ2-1
d_call: TRBD2
cdr3_aa: CASSYPTSGGNNEQFF
cdr3_nt: TGTGCCAGCAGTTACCCAACTAGCGGGGGTAACAATGAGCAGTTCTTC

clone_size: NA
v_call: TRBV2
j_call: TRBJ2-5
d_call: TRBD1
cdr3_aa: CASQDRVLGETQYF
cdr3_nt: TGTGCCAGCCAGGACAGGGTGTTAGGGGAGACCCAGTACTTC

clone_size: once
v_call: TRBV27
j_call: TRBJ2-7
d_call: TRBD2
cdr3_aa: CASSPHPTSGLSYEQYF
cdr3_nt: TGTGCCAGCAGTCCGCATCCAACTAGCGGCCTCTCCTACGAGCAGTACTTC

clone_size: NA
v_call: TRBV9
j_call: TRBJ2-7
d_call: TRBD2
cdr3_aa: CASSAGTSGIYEQYF
cdr3_nt: TGTGCCAGCAGCGCAGGGACTAGCGGAATCTACGAGCAGTACTTC

clone_size: NA
v_call: TRBV7-2
j_call: TRBJ2-2
d_call: TRBD2
cdr3_aa: CASSGRLAGGRNAGELFF
cdr3_nt: TGTGCCAGCAGCGGAAGACTAGCGGGGGGTAGGAACGCCGGGGAGCTGTTTTTT

clone_size: NA
v_call: TRBV6-5
j_call: TRBJ1-6
d_call: NA
cdr3_aa: CASSYSRWRGNSPLHF
cdr3_nt: TGTGCCAGCAGTTACTCGAGGTGGCGGGGTAATTCACCCCTCCACTTT

clone_size: NA
v_call: TRBV20-1
j_call: TRBJ2-7
d_call: TRBD1
cdr3_aa: CSAPLDRGLSYEQYF
cdr3_nt: TGCAGTGCACCTTTGGACAGGGGACTCTCCTACGAGCAGTACTTC

clone_size: NA
v_call: TRBV4-1
j_call: TRBJ1-1
d_call: NA
cdr3_aa: CASSQSSLRGPTEAFF
cdr3_nt: TGCGCCAGCAGCCAATCGAGTTTACGGGGCCCCACTGAAGCTTTCTTT

clone_size: once
v_call: TRBV18
j_call: TRBJ2-5
d_call: TRBD2
cdr3_aa: CASSPPGLAGETQYF
cdr3_nt: TGTGCCAGCTCACCCCCCGGACTAGCGGGGGAGACCCAGTACTTC

clone_size: NA
v_call: TRBV2
j_call: TRBJ2-2
d_call: TRBD1
cdr3_aa: CASRQGATGELFF
cdr3_nt: TGTGCCAGCAGGCAGGGGGCAACCGGGGAGCTGTTTTTT

clone_size: NA
v_call: TRBV4-1
j_call: TRBJ2-3
d_call: NA
cdr3_aa: CASSQAGLPDTQYF
cdr3_nt: TGCGCCAGCAGCCAAGCGGGACTGCCAGATACGCAGTATTTT

clone_size: NA
v_call: TRBV27
j_call: TRBJ2-7
d_call: NA
cdr3_aa: CASSRAGTDYEQYF
cdr3_nt: TGTGCCAGCAGTCGAGCCGGGACGGATTACGAGCAGTACTTC

clone_size: NA
v_call: TRBV12-3/TRBV12-4
j_call: TRBJ1-5
d_call: TRBD1
cdr3_aa: CASTTGTGNQPQHF
cdr3_nt: TGTGCCAGCACTACCGGGACAGGCAATCAGCCCCAGCATTTT

clone_size: NA
v_call: TRBV21-1
j_call: TRBJ1-2
d_call: NA
cdr3_aa: CATWGRQDLNGYTF
cdr3_nt: TGTGCCACCTGGGGGAGGCAGGACCTTAATGGCTACACCTTC

clone_size: NA
v_call: TRBV11-2
j_call: TRBJ2-7
d_call: NA
cdr3_aa: CASSPGLVRYEQYF
cdr3_nt: TGTGCCAGCAGCCCTGGACTGGTGCGCTACGAGCAGTACTTC

clone_size: NA
v_call: TRBV29-1
j_call: TRBJ2-4
d_call: TRBD2
cdr3_aa: CSGSRGGSSGAGNIQYF
cdr3_nt: TGCAGCGGATCAAGGGGGGGGTCTAGCGGGGCGGGGAACATTCAGTACTTC

clone_size: NA
v_call: TRBV19
j_call: TRBJ2-7
d_call: NA
cdr3_aa: CASSSGPSSYEQYF
cdr3_nt: TGTGCCAGTAGTAGCGGACCTTCCTCCTACGAGCAGTACTTC

clone_size: NA
v_call: TRBV7-2
j_call: TRBJ1-5
d_call: NA
cdr3_aa: CASTTGNGNQPQHF
cdr3_nt: TGTGCCAGCACTACAGGGAACGGCAATCAGCCCCAGCATTTT

clone_size: NA
v_call: TRBV29-1
j_call: TRBJ2-7
d_call: TRBD2
cdr3_aa: CSVEVLAGTYEQYF
cdr3_nt: TGCAGCGTTGAAGTCCTAGCGGGAACCTACGAGCAGTACTTC

clone_size: NA
v_call: TRBV28
j_call: TRBJ1-2
d_call: NA
cdr3_aa: CASSGVQAGDNYGYTF
cdr3_nt: TGTGCCAGCAGCGGCGTACAGGCTGGGGATAACTATGGCTACACCTTC

clone_size: NA
v_call: TRBV28
j_call: TRBJ2-7
d_call: NA
cdr3_aa: CASSPLGRKRSYEQYF
cdr3_nt: TGTGCCAGCAGTCCTTTAGGGCGGAAACGCTCCTACGAGCAGTACTTC